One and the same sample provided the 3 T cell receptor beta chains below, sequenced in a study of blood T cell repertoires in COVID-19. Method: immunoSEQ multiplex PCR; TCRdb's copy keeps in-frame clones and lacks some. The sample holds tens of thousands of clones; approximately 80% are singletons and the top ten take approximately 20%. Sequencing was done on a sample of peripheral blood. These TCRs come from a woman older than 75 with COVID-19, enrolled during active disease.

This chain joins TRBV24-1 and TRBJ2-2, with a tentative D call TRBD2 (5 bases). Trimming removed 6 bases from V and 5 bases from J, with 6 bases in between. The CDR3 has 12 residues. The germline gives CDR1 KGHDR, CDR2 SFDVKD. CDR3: CATSTGTGELFF. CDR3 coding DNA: TGTGCCACCAGTACGGGAACCGGGGAGCTGTTTTTT.

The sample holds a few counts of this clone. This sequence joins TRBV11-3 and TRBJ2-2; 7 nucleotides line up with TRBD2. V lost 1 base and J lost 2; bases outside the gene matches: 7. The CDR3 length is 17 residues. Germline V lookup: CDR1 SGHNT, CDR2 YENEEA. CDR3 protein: CASSLAPSGSNTGELFF. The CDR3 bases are TGTGCCAGCAGCTTAGCCCCTAGCGGATCTAACACCGGGGAGCTGTTTTTT.

The CDR3 here is CASSYSNGNEQFF. CDR3 bases: TGTGCCAGCAGCTACAGCAATGGCAATGAGCAGTTCTTC. This chain uses TRBV11-3 with TRBJ2-1; no firm D call. This CDR3 comprises 13 residues. V lost 4 bases, J lost 6 bases, and 10 bases lay in between. Germline-derived CDR1 and CDR2 are SGHNT and YENEEA.